Listed here are 6 T cell receptor beta chains from one sample, sequenced in a study of T cells in Graves' hyperthyroidism and ophthalmopathy. TCR beta CDR3 sequences were amplified from RNA transcripts. A first-round RT-PCR of the TCR CDR3 used the HTBI primer set. TCRdb fed the multiplex PCR reads into MiXCR, producing one record per CDR3 protein. Here the sample spans about 360,000 distinct CDR3 sequences, around an eighth being singletons. The sequenced sample consisted of blood. The origin of the receptors is a man in his thirties or forties with Graves' hyperthyroidism that later progressed to Graves' ophthalmopathy.

The CDR3 region is CASSLEGTRTGELFF. CDR3 DNA: TGCGCCAGCAGCTTGGAGGGGACTAGAACCGGGGAGCTGTTTTTT. The chain couples TRBV5-1 to TRBJ2-2; TRBD2 agrees at 8 bases. This CDR3 spans 15 amino acids. V lost 0 bases, J lost 5 bases, and 3 bases stayed unmatched. Germline V gives CDR1 SGHRS, CDR2 YFSETQ.

Many counts were recorded for this clonotype. The V gene is TRBV27, the J gene TRBJ1-2; D call uncertain. CDR3 length equals 13 residues. Germline-derived CDR1 and CDR2 are MNHEY and SMNVEV (reference sequence). Trimming took off 5 bases at V and 5 bases at J, with 12 bases between the two ends. In nucleotides, the CDR3 is TGTGCCAGCAGTCCGAACCCCGGGTATGGCTACACCTTC. Protein product: CASSPNPGYGYTF.

This chain joins TRBV5-1 and TRBJ2-3; D uncertain. The germline CDR1 and CDR2 sequences are SGHRS and YFSETQ. The CDR3 sequence is 15 residues long. Trimming took off 4 bases at V and 0 bases at J, with 12 bases between the two ends. Here the CDR3 DNA reads TGCGCCAGCAGCCGCCGGACGGCGAGCACAGATACGCAGTATTTT. Translation: CASSRRTASTDTQYF.

This sequence joins TRBV13 and TRBJ2-3; D is possibly TRBD2 (5 bases). The germline CDR1 and CDR2 sequences are PRHDT and FYEKMQ (reference sequence). The CDR3 is 14 amino acids. V was trimmed by 5 bases and J by 0 bases, leaving 9 bases between them. The CDR3 nucleotides are TGTGCCAGCAGCCGACGCGGGAGCACAGATACGCAGTATTTT. It specifies CASSRRGSTDTQYF.

This clonotype was recorded many times. The gene calls are TRBV5-5 and TRBJ1-3; 10 positions agree with TRBD1. V was pared by 0 bases and J by 4 bases, with 4 bases of the junction left unmatched. The CDR3 covers 16 residues. Per the germline V gene, CDR1 is SGHKS and CDR2 is YYEKEE (reference sequence). The DNA of the CDR3 is TGTGCCAGCAGCTTGGGGGGACAGGGGCTCGGAAACACCATATATTTT. Translating gives CASSLGGQGLGNTIYF.

This clonotype was counted at least ten times. The genes are TRBV20-1 and TRBJ1-5; a weak D match, TRBD1 (6 bases). Germline V CDR1 and CDR2: DFQATT, SNEGSKA (reference sequence). V dropped 2 bases and J dropped 0 bases, with 20 bases sitting between them. This CDR3 has 18 amino acids. CDR3 nucleotide sequence: TGCAGTGCTAGATCTACGCCAGGGGCCGGGAATAGCAATCAGCCCCAGCATTTT. Its translation: CSARSTPGAGNSNQPQHF.